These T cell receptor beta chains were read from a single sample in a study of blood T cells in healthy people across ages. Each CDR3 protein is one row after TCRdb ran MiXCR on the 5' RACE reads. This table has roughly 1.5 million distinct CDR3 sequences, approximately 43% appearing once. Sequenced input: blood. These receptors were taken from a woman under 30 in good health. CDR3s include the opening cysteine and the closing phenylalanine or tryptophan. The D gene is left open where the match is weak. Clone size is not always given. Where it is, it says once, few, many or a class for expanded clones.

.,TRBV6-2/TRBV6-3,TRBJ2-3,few,CAVRDHARDTQYF,TGTGCCGTCCGGGACCACGCCCGTGATACGCAGTATTTT
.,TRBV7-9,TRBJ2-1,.,CASSQNQGSEQFF,TGTGCCAGCAGTCAAAATCAGGGTAGTGAGCAGTTCTTC
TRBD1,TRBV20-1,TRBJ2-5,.,CSATDRGLGTQYF,TGCAGTGCTACCGACAGGGGGTTGGGGACCCAGTACTTC
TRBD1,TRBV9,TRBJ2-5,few,CASSPGTGRIQETQYF,TGTGCCAGCAGCCCAGGGACAGGGCGTATCCAAGAGACCCAGTACTTC
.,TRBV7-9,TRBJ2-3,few,CASSLRGESNTQYF,TGTGCCAGCAGCTTACGAGGGGAGTCGAATACGCAGTATTTT
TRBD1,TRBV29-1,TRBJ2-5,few,CSVEDGGQYWETQYF,TGCAGCGTTGAAGATGGGGGACAGTACTGGGAGACCCAGTACTTC
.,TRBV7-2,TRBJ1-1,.,CASSYIQGIGTEAFF,TGTGCCAGCAGCTACATACAGGGCATCGGGACTGAAGCTTTCTTT
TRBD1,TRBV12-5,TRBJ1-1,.,CVSGLGVQTGGGEAFF,TGTGTTAGTGGTTTGGGAGTTCAAACAGGGGGGGGTGAAGCTTTCTTT
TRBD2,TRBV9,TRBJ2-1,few,CASSGTSGTHNEQFF,TGTGCCAGCAGCGGGACTAGCGGGACCCACAATGAGCAGTTCTTC
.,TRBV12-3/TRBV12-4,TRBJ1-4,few,CASSFTRSVNEKLFF,TGTGCCAGCAGTTTTACGCGGAGTGTTAATGAAAAACTGTTTTTT
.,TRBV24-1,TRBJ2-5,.,CATSDSGLETQYF,TGTGCCACCAGTGACTCTGGACTCGAGACCCAGTACTTC
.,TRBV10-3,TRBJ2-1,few,CAIRFDRDTDSQPSYNEQFF,TGTGCCATCAGATTTGACCGGGACACAGACAGTCAACCCTCCTACAATGAGCAGTTCTTC
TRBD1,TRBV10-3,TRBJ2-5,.,CATEDRANQETQYF,TGTGCCACCGAGGACAGGGCAAACCAAGAGACCCAGTACTTC
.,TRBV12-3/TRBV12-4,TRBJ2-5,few,CASSYSGTGENEQYF,TGTGCCAGCAGTTACTCCGGGACCGGAGAAAATGAGCAGTACTTC
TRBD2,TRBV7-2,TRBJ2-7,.,CASSSAGGAPPYEQYF,TGTGCCAGCAGCTCAGCGGGGGGCGCTCCCCCCTACGAGCAGTACTTC
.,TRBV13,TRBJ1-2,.,CATLRVQTTGYTF,TGTGCCACCTTACGGGTCCAGACTACGGGCTACACCTTC
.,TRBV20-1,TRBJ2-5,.,CSAIVQETQYF,TGCAGTGCTATTGTACAAGAGACCCAGTACTTC
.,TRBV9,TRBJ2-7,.,CASSSGQPSSYEQYF,TGTGCCAGCAGCTCAGGACAGCCAAGCTCCTACGAGCAGTACTTC
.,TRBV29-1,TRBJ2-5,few,CSVGGKETQYF,TGCAGCGTTGGGGGGAAAGAGACCCAGTACTTC
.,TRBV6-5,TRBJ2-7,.,CASSYSHVVSYNEQYF,TGTGCCAGCAGTTACTCCCATGTGGTTTCCTACAATGAGCAGTACTTC
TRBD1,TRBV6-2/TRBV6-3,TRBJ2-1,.,CASSSETRTGTYNEQFF,TGTGCCAGCAGTTCCGAAACACGGACAGGCACCTACAATGAGCAGTTCTTC
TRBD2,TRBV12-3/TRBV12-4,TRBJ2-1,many,CASSFDASGHEQFF,TGTGCCAGCAGTTTTGACGCTAGCGGCCATGAGCAGTTCTTC
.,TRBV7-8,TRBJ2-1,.,CASSQWAAGHYNEQFF,TGTGCCAGCAGCCAATGGGCGGCAGGGCATTACAATGAGCAGTTCTTC
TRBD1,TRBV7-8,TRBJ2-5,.,CASSSLGTDQETQYF,TGTGCCAGCAGCTCCCTGGGGACAGACCAAGAGACCCAGTACTTC
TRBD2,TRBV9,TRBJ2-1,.,CASSDRTSQGDEQFF,TGTGCCAGCAGCGATAGGACTAGTCAGGGTGATGAGCAGTTCTTC
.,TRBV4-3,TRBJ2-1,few,CASSPGIADPSYNEQFF,TGCGCCAGCAGCCCGGGGATAGCGGACCCCTCCTACAATGAGCAGTTCTTC
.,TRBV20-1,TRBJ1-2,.,CSARPAATPHGYTF,TGCAGTGCTAGACCGGCAGCTACTCCGCATGGCTACACCTTC
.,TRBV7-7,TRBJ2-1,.,CASSLAQTSEEQFF,TGTGCTAGCAGCTTAGCGCAGACTAGTGAGGAGCAGTTCTTC
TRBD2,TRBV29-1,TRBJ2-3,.,CSAGTSGASTDTQYF,TGCAGCGCAGGGACTAGCGGGGCTAGCACAGATACGCAGTATTTT
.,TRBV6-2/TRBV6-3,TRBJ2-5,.,CASSIRSAKQYF,TGTGCCAGCAGTATCCGGTCTGCTAAGCAGTACTTC
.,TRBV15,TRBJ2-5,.,CATSRPSGAKETQYF,TGTGCCACCAGCAGACCTTCAGGGGCCAAAGAGACCCAGTACTTC
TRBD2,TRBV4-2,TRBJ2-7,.,CASSQARTSGSDDEQYF,TGTGCCAGCAGCCAAGCAAGGACTAGCGGGAGCGACGACGAGCAGTACTTC
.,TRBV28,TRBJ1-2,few,CASSLFQLYGYTF,TGTGCCAGCAGTTTATTTCAGCTCTATGGCTACACCTTC
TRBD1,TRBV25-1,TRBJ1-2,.,CASSETGTGGLYGYTF,TGTGCCAGCAGTGAAACCGGGACAGGGGGCCTCTATGGCTACACCTTC
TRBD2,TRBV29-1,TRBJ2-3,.,CSVDGTSLDTQYF,TGCAGCGTTGACGGGACTAGTCTAGATACGCAGTATTTT
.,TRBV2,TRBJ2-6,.,CASYMIAGANVLTF,TGTGCCAGCTACATGATCGCTGGGGCCAACGTCCTGACTTTC
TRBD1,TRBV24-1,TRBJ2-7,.,CATSATGASSYNEQYF,TGTGCCACCAGCGCGACAGGGGCCAGCTCCTACAATGAGCAGTACTTC
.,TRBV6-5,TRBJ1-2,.,CASREGINYGYTF,TGTGCCAGCAGGGAGGGGATTAACTATGGCTACACCTTC
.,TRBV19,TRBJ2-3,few,CASRKDGTDTQYF,TGTGCCAGTAGAAAGGACGGCACAGATACGCAGTATTTT
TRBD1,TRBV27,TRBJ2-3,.,CASGRGRGTDTQYF,TGTGCCAGCGGTCGGGGCAGGGGGACAGATACGCAGTATTTT
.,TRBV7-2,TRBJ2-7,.,CASPRDITYEQYF,TGTGCCAGCCCCCGGGACATAACCTACGAGCAGTACTTC
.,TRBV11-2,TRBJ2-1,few,CASSFDPRWPGARATYNEQFF,TGTGCCAGCAGCTTCGACCCTCGATGGCCCGGGGCCAGAGCTACCTACAATGAGCAGTTCTTC
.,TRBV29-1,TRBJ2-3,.,CTAGDGTDTQYF,TGCACCGCAGGGGATGGCACAGATACGCAGTATTTT
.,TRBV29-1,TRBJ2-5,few,CSVDPAGMTGTQYF,TGCAGCGTTGACCCCGCGGGAATGACTGGGACCCAGTACTTC
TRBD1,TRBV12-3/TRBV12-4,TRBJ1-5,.,CASSFQGGISNQPQHF,TGTGCCAGCAGTTTCCAGGGGGGCATAAGCAATCAGCCCCAGCATTTT
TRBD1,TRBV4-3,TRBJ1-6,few,CASSHSGQNNSPLHF,TGCGCCAGCAGCCACTCGGGACAGAATAATTCACCCCTCCACTTT